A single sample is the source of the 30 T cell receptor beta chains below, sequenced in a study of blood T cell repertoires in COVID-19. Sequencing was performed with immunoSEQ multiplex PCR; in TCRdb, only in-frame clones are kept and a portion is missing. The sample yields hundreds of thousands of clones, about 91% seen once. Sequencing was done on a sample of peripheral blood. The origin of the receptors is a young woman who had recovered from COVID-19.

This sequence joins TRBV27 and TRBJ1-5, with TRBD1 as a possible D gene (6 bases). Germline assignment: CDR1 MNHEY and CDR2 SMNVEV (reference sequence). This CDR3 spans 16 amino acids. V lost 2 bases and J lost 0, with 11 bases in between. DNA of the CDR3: TGTGCCAGCAGTTTACCGGGGGGCCATAGCAATCAGCCCCAGCATTTT. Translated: CASSLPGGHSNQPQHF.

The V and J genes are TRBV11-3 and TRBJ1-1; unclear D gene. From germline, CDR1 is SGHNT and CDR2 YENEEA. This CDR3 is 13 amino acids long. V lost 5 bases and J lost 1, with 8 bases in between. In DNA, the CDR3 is TGTGCCAGCAGCAAGGCGGAGAACACTGAAGCTTTCTTT. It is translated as CASSKAENTEAFF.

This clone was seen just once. The CDR3 DNA is TGCGCCAGCAGCTTTACTTACTACAATGAGCAGTTCTTC. Protein: CASSFTYYNEQFF. The genes are TRBV5-1 and TRBJ2-1; D unclear. Trimming cost V 2 bases and J 3 bases, with 6 bases left between them. The CDR3 consists of 13 residues. The V gene's germline CDR1 is SGHRS and CDR2 YFSETQ.

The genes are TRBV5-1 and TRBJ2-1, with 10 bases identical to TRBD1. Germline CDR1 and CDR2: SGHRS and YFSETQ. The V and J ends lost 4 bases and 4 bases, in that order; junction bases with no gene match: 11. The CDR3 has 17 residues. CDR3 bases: TGCGCCAGCAGCCCTAACCCGGGGGACAGGGGTTACAATGAGCAGTTCTTC. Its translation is CASSPNPGDRGYNEQFF.

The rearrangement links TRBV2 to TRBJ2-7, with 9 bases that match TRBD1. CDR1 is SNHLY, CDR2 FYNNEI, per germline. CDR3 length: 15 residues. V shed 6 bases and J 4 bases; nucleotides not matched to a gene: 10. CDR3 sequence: CASSLEMTGGYEQYF. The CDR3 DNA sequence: TGTGCCAGCAGCCTAGAGATGACAGGGGGGTACGAGCAGTACTTC.

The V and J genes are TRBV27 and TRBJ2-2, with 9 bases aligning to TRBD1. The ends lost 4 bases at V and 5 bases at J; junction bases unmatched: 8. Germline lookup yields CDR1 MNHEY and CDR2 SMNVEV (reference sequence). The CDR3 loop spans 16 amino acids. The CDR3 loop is CASSSDRGRWTGELFF. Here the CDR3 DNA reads TGTGCCAGCAGTTCCGACAGGGGGAGATGGACCGGGGAGCTGTTTTTT.

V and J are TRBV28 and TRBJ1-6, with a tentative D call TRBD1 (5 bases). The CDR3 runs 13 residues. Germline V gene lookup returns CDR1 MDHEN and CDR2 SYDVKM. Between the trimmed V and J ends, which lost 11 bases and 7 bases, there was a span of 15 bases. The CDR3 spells CAGRRDSNSPLHF. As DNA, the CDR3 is TGTGCCGGTCGCCGGGACTCAAATTCACCCCTCCACTTT. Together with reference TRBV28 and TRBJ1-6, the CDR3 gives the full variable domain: DVKVTQSSRYLVKRTGEKVFLECVQDMDHENMFWYRQDPGLGLRLIYFSYDVKMKEKGDIPEGYSVSREKKERFSLILESASTNQTSMYLCAGRRDSNSPLHFGNGTRLTVT.

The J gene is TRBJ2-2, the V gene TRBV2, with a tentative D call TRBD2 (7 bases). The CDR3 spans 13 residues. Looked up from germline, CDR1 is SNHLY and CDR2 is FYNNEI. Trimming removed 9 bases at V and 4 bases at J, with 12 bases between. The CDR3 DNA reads TGTGCCAGAGGGGGAGGGAGCACCGGGGAGCTGTTTTTT. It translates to CARGGGSTGELFF. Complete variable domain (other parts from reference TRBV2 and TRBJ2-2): EPEVTQTPSHQVTQMGQEVILRCVPISNHLYFYWYRQILGQKVEFLVSFYNNEISEKSEIFDDQFSVERPDGSNFTLKIRSTKLEDSAMYFCARGGGSTGELFFGEGSRLTVL.

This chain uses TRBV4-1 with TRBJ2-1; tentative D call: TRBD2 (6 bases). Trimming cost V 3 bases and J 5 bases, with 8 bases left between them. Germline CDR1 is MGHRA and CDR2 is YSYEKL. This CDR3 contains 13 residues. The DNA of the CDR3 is TGCGCCAGCAGCCAGTGGGGGGACAATGAGCAGTTCTTC. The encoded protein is CASSQWGDNEQFF.

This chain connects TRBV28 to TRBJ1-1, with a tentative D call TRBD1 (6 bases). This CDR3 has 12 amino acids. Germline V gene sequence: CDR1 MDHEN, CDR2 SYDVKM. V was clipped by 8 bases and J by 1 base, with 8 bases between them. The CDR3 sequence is CASGGANTEAFF. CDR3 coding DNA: TGTGCCAGCGGGGGGGCGAACACTGAAGCTTTCTTT.

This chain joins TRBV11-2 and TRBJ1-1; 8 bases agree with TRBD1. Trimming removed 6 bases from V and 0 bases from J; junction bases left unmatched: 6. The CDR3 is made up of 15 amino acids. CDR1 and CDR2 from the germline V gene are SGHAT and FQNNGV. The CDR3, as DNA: TGTGCCAGCAGGGGAGACAGGGGTATGAACACTGAAGCTTTCTTT. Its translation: CASRGDRGMNTEAFF. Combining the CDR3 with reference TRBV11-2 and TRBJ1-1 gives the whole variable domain EAGVAQSPRYKIIEKRQSVAFWCNPISGHATLYWYQQILGQGPKLLIQFQNNGVVDDSQLPKDRFSAERLKGVDSTLKIQPAKLEDSAVYLCASRGDRGMNTEAFFGQGTRLTVV.

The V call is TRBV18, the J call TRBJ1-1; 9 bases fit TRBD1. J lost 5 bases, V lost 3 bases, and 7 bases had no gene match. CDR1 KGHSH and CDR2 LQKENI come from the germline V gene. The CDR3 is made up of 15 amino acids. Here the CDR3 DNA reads TGTGCCAGCTCACCGGGGACAGGGTCCCTTACTGAAGCTTTCTTT. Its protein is CASSPGTGSLTEAFF.

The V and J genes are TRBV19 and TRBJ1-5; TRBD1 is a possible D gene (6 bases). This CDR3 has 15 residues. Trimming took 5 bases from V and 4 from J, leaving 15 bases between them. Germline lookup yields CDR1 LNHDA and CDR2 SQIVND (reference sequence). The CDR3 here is CASSLITGQNQPQHF. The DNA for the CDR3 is TGTGCCAGTAGTCTCATTACGGGACAAAATCAGCCCCAGCATTTT.

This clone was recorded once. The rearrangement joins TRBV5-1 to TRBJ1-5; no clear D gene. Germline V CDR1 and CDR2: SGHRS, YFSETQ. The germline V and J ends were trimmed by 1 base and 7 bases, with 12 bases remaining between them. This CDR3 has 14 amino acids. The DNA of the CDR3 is TGCGCCAGCAGCTTGAACAGCGGGGAACAGCCCCAGCATTTT. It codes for CASSLNSGEQPQHF.

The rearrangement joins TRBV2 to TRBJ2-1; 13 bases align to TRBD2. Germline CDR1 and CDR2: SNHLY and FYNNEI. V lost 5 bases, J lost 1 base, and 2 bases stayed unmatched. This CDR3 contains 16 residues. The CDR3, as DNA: TGTGCCAGCAGTCCACTAGCGGGGGGGTCCTACAATGAGCAGTTCTTC. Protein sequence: CASSPLAGGSYNEQFF. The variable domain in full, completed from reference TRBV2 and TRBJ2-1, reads EPEVTQTPSHQVTQMGQEVILRCVPISNHLYFYWYRQILGQKVEFLVSFYNNEISEKSEIFDDQFSVERPDGSNFTLKIRSTKLEDSAMYFCASSPLAGGSYNEQFFGPGTRLTVL.

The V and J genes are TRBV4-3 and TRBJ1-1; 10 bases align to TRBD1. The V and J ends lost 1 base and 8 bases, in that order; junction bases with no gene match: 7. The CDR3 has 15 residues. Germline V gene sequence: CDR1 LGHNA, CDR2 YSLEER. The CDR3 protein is CASSQGRQGAREAFF. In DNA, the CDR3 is TGCGCCAGCAGCCAAGGACGACAGGGGGCTCGGGAAGCTTTCTTT.

This chain's CDR3 is CASRLPTKETQYF. CDR3 nucleotides: TGTGCCAGCAGGCTACCCACCAAAGAGACCCAGTACTTC. This chain links TRBV6-5 with TRBJ2-5, with D uncertain. The CDR3 has 13 amino acids. V was cut by 6 bases and J by 3 bases, with 11 bases left in between. Germline V CDR1 and CDR2: MNHEY, SVGAGI.

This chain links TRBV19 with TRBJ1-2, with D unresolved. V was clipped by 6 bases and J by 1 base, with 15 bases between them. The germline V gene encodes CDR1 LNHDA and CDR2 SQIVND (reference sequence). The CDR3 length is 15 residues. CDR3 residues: CASSLTGNNNYGYTF. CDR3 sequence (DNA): TGTGCCAGTAGCCTCACGGGAAACAATAACTATGGCTACACCTTC.

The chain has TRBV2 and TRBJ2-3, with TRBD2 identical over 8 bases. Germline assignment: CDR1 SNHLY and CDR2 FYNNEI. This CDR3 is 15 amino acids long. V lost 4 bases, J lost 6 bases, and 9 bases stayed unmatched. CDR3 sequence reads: CASSAGGAASDTQYF. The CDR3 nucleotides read TGTGCCAGCAGTGCGGGGGGGGCGGCGTCGGATACGCAGTATTTT.

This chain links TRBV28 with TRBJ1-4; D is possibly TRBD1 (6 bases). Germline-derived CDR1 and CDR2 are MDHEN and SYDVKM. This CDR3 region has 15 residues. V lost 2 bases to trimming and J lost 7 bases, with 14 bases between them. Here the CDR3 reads CASSLGGPRSEKLFF. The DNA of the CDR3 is TGTGCCAGCAGTTTAGGGGGCCCCAGGAGTGAAAAACTGTTTTTT. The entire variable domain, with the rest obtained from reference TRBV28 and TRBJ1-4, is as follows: DVKVTQSSRYLVKRTGEKVFLECVQDMDHENMFWYRQDPGLGLRLIYFSYDVKMKEKGDIPEGYSVSREKKERFSLILESASTNQTSMYLCASSLGGPRSEKLFFGSGTQLSVL.

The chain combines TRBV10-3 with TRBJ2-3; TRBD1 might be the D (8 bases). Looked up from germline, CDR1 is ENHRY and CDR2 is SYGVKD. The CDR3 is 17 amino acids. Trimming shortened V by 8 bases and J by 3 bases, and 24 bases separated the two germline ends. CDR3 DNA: TGTGCCATCGAACCGAATGAAGGACAGGGAGGGACAGATACGCAGTATTTT. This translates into CAIEPNEGQGGTDTQYF.

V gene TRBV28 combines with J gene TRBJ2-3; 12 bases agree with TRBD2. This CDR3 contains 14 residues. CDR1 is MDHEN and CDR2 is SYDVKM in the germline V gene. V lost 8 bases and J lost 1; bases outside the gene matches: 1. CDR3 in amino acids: CASWTSGGTDTQYF. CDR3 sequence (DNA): TGTGCCAGCTGGACTAGCGGGGGCACAGATACGCAGTATTTT.

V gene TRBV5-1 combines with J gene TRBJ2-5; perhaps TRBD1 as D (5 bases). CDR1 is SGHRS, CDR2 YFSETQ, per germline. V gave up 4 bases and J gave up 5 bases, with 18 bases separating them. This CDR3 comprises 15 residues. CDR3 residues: CASSPPEGAMETQYF. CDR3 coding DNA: TGCGCCAGCAGCCCCCCCGAAGGGGCGATGGAGACCCAGTACTTC.

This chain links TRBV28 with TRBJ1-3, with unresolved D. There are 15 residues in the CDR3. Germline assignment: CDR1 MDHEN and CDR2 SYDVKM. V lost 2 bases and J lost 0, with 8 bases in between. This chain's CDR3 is CASSLSGSSGNTIYF. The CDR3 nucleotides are TGTGCCAGCAGTTTAAGCGGAAGCTCTGGAAACACCATATATTTT.

The DNA for the CDR3 is TGTGCCAGTAGTACGGGACAGGTTAGGAAAGATTCACCCCTCCACTTT. It codes for CASSTGQVRKDSPLHF. The chain couples TRBV19 to TRBJ1-6; 8 bases fit TRBD1. After removal of 4 bases from V and 8 bases from J, the junction contained 10 bases not matched to a gene. CDR1 is LNHDA and CDR2 is SQIVND in the germline V gene (reference sequence). The CDR3 consists of 16 residues.

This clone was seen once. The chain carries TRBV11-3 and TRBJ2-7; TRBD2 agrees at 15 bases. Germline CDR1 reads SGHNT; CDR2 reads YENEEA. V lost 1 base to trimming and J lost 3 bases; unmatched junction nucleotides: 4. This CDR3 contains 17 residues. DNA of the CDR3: TGTGCCAGCAGCTTAGGAGGACTAGCGGGGGGGCACTACGAGCAGTACTTC. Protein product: CASSLGGLAGGHYEQYF.

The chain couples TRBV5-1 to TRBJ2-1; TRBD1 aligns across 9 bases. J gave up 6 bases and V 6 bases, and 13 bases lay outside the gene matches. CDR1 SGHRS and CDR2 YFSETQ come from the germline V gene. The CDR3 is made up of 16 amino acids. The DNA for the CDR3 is TGCGCCAGCACCATTGGGGGGACAGGGTATGCCAATGAGCAGTTCTTC. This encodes CASTIGGTGYANEQFF.

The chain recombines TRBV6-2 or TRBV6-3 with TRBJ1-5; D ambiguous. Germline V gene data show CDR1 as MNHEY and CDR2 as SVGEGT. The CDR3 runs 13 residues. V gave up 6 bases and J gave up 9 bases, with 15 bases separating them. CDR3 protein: CASSLQPYRPQHF. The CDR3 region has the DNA TGTGCCAGCAGCCTACAGCCTTATCGGCCCCAGCATTTT.

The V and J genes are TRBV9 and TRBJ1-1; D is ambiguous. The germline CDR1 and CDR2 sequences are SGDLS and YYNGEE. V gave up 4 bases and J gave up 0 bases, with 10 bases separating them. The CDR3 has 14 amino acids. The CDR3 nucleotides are TGTGCCAGCAGCCCCAACCACATGAACACTGAAGCTTTCTTT. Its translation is CASSPNHMNTEAFF.

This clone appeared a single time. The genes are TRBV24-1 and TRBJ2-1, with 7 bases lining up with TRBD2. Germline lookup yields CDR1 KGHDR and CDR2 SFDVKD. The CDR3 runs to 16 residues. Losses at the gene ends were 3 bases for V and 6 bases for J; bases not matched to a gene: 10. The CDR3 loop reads CATSDRRLASPNEQFF. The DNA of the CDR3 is TGTGCCACCAGTGATCGCAGACTAGCCTCGCCCAATGAGCAGTTCTTC.